The entry below describes one T cell receptor (beta chain). Its antigen is still unknown. These data come from a study of T cell responses to AZD1222 COVID-19 vaccine. CDR1 and CDR2 from the germline V gene are LGHDT and YNNKEL (reference sequence). The CDR3 spans 15 residues. V dropped 0 bases and J dropped 5; count of bases not matched to a gene: 2. Sequencing used immunoSEQ multiplex PCR; TCRdb keeps in-frame clones, though not all of them. The sample lists under 100,000 clones; 90% to 95% were seen once. Findings of the study overall: The CD4 TCRs associated with vaccination extended across spike and predominated at 160-218 and 743-854. Repertoires were sampled only after the peak T cell response. Vaccination with two AZD1222 doses was followed by a rise in Spike-specific TCR breadth and depth.

This clonotype was sampled from an adult in good health. This chain links TRBV3-1 (or the pseudogene TRBV3-2) with TRBJ2-5; 11 bases are a match to TRBD1. The source material was peripheral blood, sampled on day 0 of AZD1222 vaccination. CDR3 loop: CASSQDRDRGETQYF. DNA for the CDR3: TGTGCCAGCAGCCAAGACCGGGACAGGGGGGAGACCCAGTACTTC.